This T cell receptor (beta chain) comes out of a study of blood T cell repertoires in COVID-19 (dated by TCRdb to 2020 to 2021). For context, the study as a whole: Collaborator samples came from the United States, Italy and Spain and covered acute and convalescent phases of COVID-19. The prospective study material was composed of cDNA or gDNA derived from T cells, B-cell-depleted T cells, or PBMCs. The dataset comprised deeply sampled blood TCRbeta repertoires from subjects exposed to, actively infected with, or recovered from COVID-19. The repertoires were made available in a free public database intended to serve as a resource for research on the immune response to SARS-CoV-2. Samples came from the ongoing ImmuneRACE study (first 160 participants) plus 1,254 subjects from 6 global collaborators. The sample metadata nearly always contained a de-identified subject ID, COVID-19 status, age in years and sex. Where HLA class I and class II types were available, the types were taken from metadata supplied by the sample provider, not from assay-based typing. The paper's findings and limits, for the study overall: Clinical and demographic metadata were provided uncurated, with the amount varying by source and participant.

Trimmed from V: 1 base; trimmed from J: 3 bases; junction bases lacking a gene match: 6. From the cysteine up to the phenylalanine, the CDR3 has a length of 15 residues. The only DNA kept is the CDR3, 45 bases in frame from the first base. Via the germline V gene, CDR1 is LGHNA and CDR2 YSLEER. Of note for this clone: Its target antigen remains unknown. No base quality information exists; no much larger clone differs at one position.

Another Seattle source contributed samples from volunteer blood donors who had recovered from COVID-19. The collaborating institutions used their own protocols to collect whole blood in K2EDTA tubes. For TCRbeta analysis, collaborators shipped samples as frozen whole blood, isolated PBMCs, or DNA extracted from either of those sample types. TCRbeta CDR3 regions were amplified from genomic DNA using the immunoSEQ Assay, a bias-controlled multiplex PCR. In the source study's methods: The number of nucleated cells in each sample was estimated by amplification of reference gene primers within the assay. To quantify the absolute abundance of each unique TCRbeta CDR3 rearrangement, sequence reads were collapsed and filtered. Productive Simpson clonality was computed per sample as the square root of Simpson's diversity index over productive rearrangements. TCRdb limited this immuneACCESS table to in-frame rearrangements with V and J called. A share of clones is missing; checked studies link under half to unresolved V genes, and the rest is unexplained. Clonal size and the V and J genes are those of that table, whereas D and trimming came from the DNA. The sample table shows around 190,000 clones, and roughly nine tenths are seen once. The ten top clones hold about 1.9% of the sample.

Sample: peripheral blood. This chain joins TRBV4-3 to TRBJ2-7, with 7 bases matching TRBD1. The sequence derives from a man aged 18 to 30 who had recovered from COVID-19. This receptor carries the CDR3 CASSQGRGGYYEQYF. At the DNA level, the sequence is TGCGCCAGCAGCCAAGGTAGAGGGGGCTACTACGAGCAGTACTTC.